This is a list of T cell receptor beta chains from one sample in a study of beta chain features in type 1 diabetes. Clones were read by immunoSEQ multiplex PCR, and TCRdb kept only the in-frame ones, dropping some. The table includes fewer than 900,000 clones, 15% to 20% detected once. Input material: naive CD4+ T cells from blood. These receptors were taken from a woman under 30 in good health. The CDR3 runs from the conserved cysteine through the conserved F or W. The order of the fields is clone size, J gene, V gene, D gene, CDR3 DNA, CDR3 protein. D genes are given only for firm matches. Clone size is shown for a subset of rows, as once, few, many or a class of expanded clone.

NA TRBJ2-7 TRBV28 NA TGTGCCAGCAGTACACATCCCTACGAGCAGTACTTC CASSTHPYEQYF
NA TRBJ2-5 TRBV4-2 NA TGTGCCAGCAGCCAGGGGCGGGAAAAAGAGACCCAGTACTTC CASSQGREKETQYF
few TRBJ2-1 TRBV11-2 TRBD2 TGTGCCAGCAGCTTGGTAGGGACTAACTACAATGAGCAGTTCTTC CASSLVGTNYNEQFF
few TRBJ1-5 TRBV27 NA TGTGCCAGCAGTTTAGTGGTTTACCAGCCCCAGCATTTT CASSLVVYQPQHF
few TRBJ2-6 TRBV18 NA TGTGCCAGCTCACTCGCCGTAGGAGGCTTCTCCCACTCTGGGGCCAACGTCCTGACTTTC CASSLAVGGFSHSGANVLTF
NA TRBJ2-5 TRBV18 TRBD1 TGTGCCAGCTCAGGACAGGGGCAAGAGACCCAGTACTTC CASSGQGQETQYF
few TRBJ2-7 TRBV6-6 TRBD1 TGTGCCAGCAGCCACTCTGGTCAGGGGGCCTACGAGCAGTACTTC CASSHSGQGAYEQYF
NA TRBJ2-7 TRBV6-5 NA TGTGCCAGCGCACTAGCACTTAGCTCCTACGAGCAGTACTTC CASALALSSYEQYF
NA TRBJ2-2 TRBV18 NA TGTGCCAGCTCACCAGTTGCGGGAAAGGGCGCCGGGGAGCTGTTTTTT CASSPVAGKGAGELFF
NA TRBJ2-1 TRBV7-6 TRBD2 TGTGCCAGCAGCCGAACTGCAGCGGGAGGACATCCCTACAATGAGCAGTTCTTC CASSRTAAGGHPYNEQFF
NA TRBJ2-5 TRBV19 TRBD1 TGTGCCAGTAGCGGCAGACAGGGGATGCGAGAGACCCAGTACTTC CASSGRQGMRETQYF
NA TRBJ2-7 TRBV5-1 NA TGCGCCAGCAGCTTGTACCTCGGGCAGACCTACGAGCAGTACTTC CASSLYLGQTYEQYF
NA TRBJ2-3 TRBV18 NA TGTGCCAGCTCGCGGAGCACAGATACGCAGTATTTT CASSRSTDTQYF
NA TRBJ2-5 TRBV29-1 NA TGCAGCGTTGGCTTGAGGCCAGGAGAGACCCAGTACTTC CSVGLRPGETQYF
NA TRBJ2-2 TRBV18 NA TGTGCCAGCTCATCGGGAAACACCGGGGAGCTGTTTTTT CASSSGNTGELFF
NA TRBJ2-3 TRBV5-4 NA TGTGCCAGCAGCCAAGCATCGGGAGACTTCGCAGATACGCAGTATTTT CASSQASGDFADTQYF
few TRBJ2-5 TRBV18 TRBD1 TGTGCCAGCTCATCGGGACAGCAAGAGACCCAGTACTTC CASSSGQQETQYF
few TRBJ2-5 TRBV27 TRBD2 TGTGCCAGCAGTTTGTCGGGACTAGGGGGGAAAGAGACCCAGTACTTC CASSLSGLGGKETQYF
NA TRBJ2-1 TRBV6-5 TRBD2 TGTGCCAGCAGGTCTAGCGGGAGGAATGAGCAGTTCTTC CASRSSGRNEQFF
NA TRBJ2-3 TRBV18 NA TGTGCCAGCTCACTATTCGCGACCAGCTATTCAGATACGCAGTATTTT CASSLFATSYSDTQYF
NA TRBJ2-5 TRBV15 TRBD2 TGTGCCACCAGCAGAGGGTCTAGCGGGTTCCAAGAGACCCAGTACTTC CATSRGSSGFQETQYF
NA TRBJ2-1 TRBV15 NA TGTGCCACCAGCAGAGATCGGTGGGACGCCCAGTTCTTC CATSRDRWDAQFF
NA TRBJ1-5 TRBV4-2 NA TGTGCCAGCAGCCAAGATCTTTCCGAGCCCCAGCATTTT CASSQDLSEPQHF
NA TRBJ2-7 TRBV7-9 NA TGTGCCAGCAGCCCACAGCGGGTGGGGTTCTACGAGCAGTACTTC CASSPQRVGFYEQYF
NA TRBJ2-1 TRBV2 NA TGTGCCATCTCGGCCCGTATTCGCCCCAATGAGCAGTTCTTC CAISARIRPNEQFF
few TRBJ2-1 TRBV10-3 NA TGTGCCATCAGTGAGTCGACGGCTTGGGATGAGCAGTTCTTC CAISESTAWDEQFF
NA TRBJ2-1 TRBV11-2 NA TGTGCCAGCAGCTCGTTGCAGGGTAACAATGAGCAGTTCTTC CASSSLQGNNEQFF
few TRBJ1-5 TRBV2 NA TGTGCCAGCTCCGTTTATAGCAATCAGCCCCAGCATTTT CASSVYSNQPQHF